This is a list of T cell receptor beta chains from one sample in a study of blood T cell repertoires in COVID-19. The table came from immunoSEQ multiplex PCR; TCRdb's copy has only in-frame clones and leaves some out. Of over 200,000 clones listed, 83% were seen once; the top ten hold 2.5% to 3%. Sequenced material: peripheral blood. The receptor set was obtained from a middle-aged woman with active or convalescent COVID-19. Both conserved end residues are part of each CDR3. D genes are given only for firm matches. A row's size may be missing; if present it is once, few, many or a size class.

v_gene,d_gene,abundance,j_gene,CDR3aa,CDR3nt
TRBV5-1,TRBD2,-,TRBJ2-3,CASSFGTSGTSTDTQYF,TGCGCCAGCAGCTTTGGGACTAGCGGGACTAGCACAGATACGCAGTATTTT
TRBV10-1,TRBD1,-,TRBJ2-1,CASSESTGANEQFF,TGCGCCAGCAGTGAGTCGACAGGGGCGAATGAGCAGTTCTTC
TRBV27,-,-,TRBJ1-2,CASSPTGLVGYTF,TGTGCCAGCAGTCCTACAGGGTTAGTAGGCTACACCTTC
TRBV30,-,few,TRBJ2-7,CAWGPLQHRYF,TGTGCCTGGGGACCTTTACAGCACAGGTACTTC
TRBV9,TRBD1,-,TRBJ1-2,CASSTDRDGYTF,TGTGCCAGCAGCACGGACAGGGATGGCTACACCTTC
TRBV25-1,TRBD1,-,TRBJ2-7,CATISRGHEQYF,TGTGCCACTATTAGCAGGGGGCACGAGCAGTACTTC
TRBV6-1,TRBD1,once,TRBJ1-1,CASSEAGQGGTEAFF,TGTGCCAGCAGTGAAGCGGGACAGGGAGGAACTGAAGCTTTCTTT
TRBV4-1,-,-,TRBJ1-2,CASSQDTGRSNYGYTF,TGCGCCAGCAGCCAAGACACAGGGCGATCTAACTATGGCTACACCTTC
TRBV5-1,-,-,TRBJ2-3,CASSSGTTTSTDTQYF,TGCGCCAGCAGCAGCGGGACAACAACTAGCACAGATACGCAGTATTTT
TRBV6-6,TRBD1,-,TRBJ2-7,CASSPTGGYEQYF,TGTGCCAGCAGCCCAACAGGGGGATACGAGCAGTACTTC
TRBV21-1,-,-,TRBJ2-7,CASMGGIYEQYF,TGTGCCAGCATGGGGGGGATCTACGAGCAGTACTTC
TRBV12-5,-,-,TRBJ1-3,CASGPGHASGNTIYF,TGTGCTAGTGGCCCGGGACACGCCTCTGGAAACACCATATATTTT
TRBV4-3,TRBD1,-,TRBJ2-1,CASSQDDRVHEQFF,TGCGCCAGCAGCCAAGACGACAGGGTCCATGAGCAGTTCTTC
TRBV2,-,-,TRBJ1-5,CASREDSSNQPQHF,TGTGCCAGCAGGGAAGACAGTAGCAATCAGCCCCAGCATTTT
TRBV14,-,-,TRBJ1-2,CASSQMDNRYGYTF,TGTGCCAGCAGCCAAATGGACAATCGGTATGGCTACACCTTC
TRBV24-1,-,-,TRBJ2-1,CATSDLGYAGSPTEQFF,TGTGCCACCAGTGATTTGGGATATGCGGGCTCCCCGACTGAGCAGTTCTTC